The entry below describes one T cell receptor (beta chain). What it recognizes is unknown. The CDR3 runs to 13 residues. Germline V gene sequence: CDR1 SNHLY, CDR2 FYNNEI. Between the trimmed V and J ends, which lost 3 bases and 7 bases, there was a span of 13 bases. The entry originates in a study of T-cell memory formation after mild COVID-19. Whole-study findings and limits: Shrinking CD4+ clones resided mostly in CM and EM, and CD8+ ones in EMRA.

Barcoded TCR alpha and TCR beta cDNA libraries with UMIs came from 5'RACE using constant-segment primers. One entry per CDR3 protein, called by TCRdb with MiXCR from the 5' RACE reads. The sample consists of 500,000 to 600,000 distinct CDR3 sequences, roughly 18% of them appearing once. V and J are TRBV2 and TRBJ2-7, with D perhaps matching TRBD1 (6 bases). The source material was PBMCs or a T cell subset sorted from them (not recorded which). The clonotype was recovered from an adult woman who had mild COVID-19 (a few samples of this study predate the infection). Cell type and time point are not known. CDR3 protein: CASSEGDNQEQYF. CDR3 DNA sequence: TGTGCCAGCAGTGAGGGGGACAATCAAGAGCAGTACTTC.